This passage covers 28 T cell receptor beta chains from one sample sequenced in a study of neoadjuvant nivolumab and ipilimumab in lung cancer. The method was immunoSEQ multiplex PCR; TCRdb's version includes in-frame clones alone and lacks a portion of them. In the table there are 10,000 to 15,000 clones, nearly 97% of which are singletons. This sample comprised peripheral blood, obtained after neoadjuvant nivolumab, alone or with ipilimumab, at or shortly before surgery. The origin of the receptors is an adult with non-small cell lung cancer.

The chain couples TRBV27 to TRBJ2-3; 11 nucleotides line up with TRBD2. Germline-derived CDR1 and CDR2 are MNHEY and SMNVEV (reference sequence). Trimming took 4 bases from V and 1 from J; bases not matched to a gene: 4. CDR3 size: 16 residues. Written as DNA, the CDR3 is TGTGCCAGCAGTTCGTTTAGCGGGAGGGGCACAGATACGCAGTATTTT. The encoded protein is CASSSFSGRGTDTQYF.

The genes are TRBV7-9 and TRBJ2-5; the match to TRBD1 covers 9 bases. CDR3 size: 18 residues. The V segment lost 5 bases and the J segment 4 bases; nucleotides outside the gene matches: 17. Germline loops: CDR1 SEHNR, CDR2 FQNEAQ (reference sequence). CDR3 sequence: CASSPYPTGTGWAETQYF. CDR3 DNA sequence: TGTGCCAGCAGCCCATACCCCACCGGGACAGGGTGGGCAGAGACCCAGTACTTC.

The rearrangement uses TRBV18 and TRBJ1-4; tentatively, D is TRBD1 (6 bases). Trimming pared 1 base from V and 2 bases from J, leaving 8 bases between. Germline values: CDR1 KGHSH, CDR2 LQKENI. The CDR3 sequence is 15 residues long. CDR3 in amino acids: CASSPRGATNEKLFF. DNA of the CDR3: TGTGCCAGCTCACCACGGGGGGCTACTAATGAAAAACTGTTTTTT.

The rearrangement links TRBV5-1 to TRBJ1-2; D possibly corresponds to TRBD1 (5 bases). This CDR3 is built from 17 residues. V was clipped by 1 base and J by 7 bases, with 23 bases between them. Germline V gene sequence: CDR1 SGHRS, CDR2 YFSETQ. CDR3: CASSLRFRGASLSGYTF. CDR3 DNA: TGCGCCAGCAGCTTGCGATTTCGGGGCGCGAGTCTCTCTGGCTACACCTTC.

This clone was found once. The chain carries TRBV19 and TRBJ2-7; D is possibly TRBD1 (6 bases). The germline V gene has CDR1 LNHDA and CDR2 SQIVND (reference sequence). Trimming removed 5 bases from V and 3 bases from J, with 11 bases in between. CDR3 length: 13 residues. The CDR3: CASSVDRNYEQYF. The CDR3 DNA sequence: TGTGCCAGTAGTGTCGACAGGAACTACGAGCAGTACTTC.

The chain recombines TRBV5-1 with TRBJ1-4, with 9 bases identical to TRBD1. J was trimmed by 10 bases and V by 5 bases; bases with no gene match: 9. This CDR3 comprises 14 residues. The V gene's germline CDR1 is SGHRS and CDR2 YFSETQ. The CDR3 DNA reads TGCGCCAGCAGAAAGGGGCCGGACAGGGGAAAACTGTTTTTT. It codes for CASRKGPDRGKLFF.

The chain combines TRBV5-1 with TRBJ2-3; TRBD1 or TRBD2 may be the D gene (6 bases each). This CDR3 is 17 amino acids long. Germline V gene lookup returns CDR1 SGHRS and CDR2 YFSETQ. Trimming stripped 4 bases from V and 1 base from J, with 19 bases between. CDR3 sequence reads: CASSPRGGGMGTDTQYF. In nucleotides, the CDR3 is TGCGCCAGCAGCCCCCGTGGGGGCGGGATGGGCACAGATACGCAGTATTTT. The whole variable domain, filled in from reference TRBV5-1 and TRBJ2-3, reads KAGVTQTPRYLIKTRGQQVTLSCSPISGHRSVSWYQQTPGQGLQFLFEYFSETQRNKGNFPGRFSGRQFSNSRSEMNVSTLELGDSALYLCASSPRGGGMGTDTQYFGPGTRLTVL.

V and J are TRBV4-2 and TRBJ2-1; 9 nucleotides align to TRBD2. Per the germline V gene, CDR1 is LGHNA and CDR2 is YNFKEQ. The V segment lost 0 bases and the J segment 7 bases; nucleotides outside the gene matches: 7. The CDR3 spans 16 residues. DNA for the CDR3: TGTGCCAGCAGCCAAGAAGCCAGCGGGAGGTCTAATGAGCAGTTCTTC. Protein sequence: CASSQEASGRSNEQFF.

The chain employs TRBV7-2 and TRBJ2-1; 9 positions agree with TRBD2. Germline CDR1 SGHTA, CDR2 FQGNSA. The trim removed 5 bases at V and 7 bases at J, leaving 3 bases unmatched. This CDR3 is built from 13 residues. The CDR3 DNA sequence: TGTGCCAGCAGCACGGGACTAGCAAATGAGCAGTTCTTC. It translates to CASSTGLANEQFF.

The chain uses TRBV10-3 and TRBJ2-5, with TRBD1 matching over 7 bases. The CDR3 covers 13 residues. With 5 bases clipped from V and 3 bases from J, the junction kept 3 bases outside the gene matches. Per the germline V gene, CDR1 is ENHRY and CDR2 is SYGVKD. Written as DNA, the CDR3 is TGTGCCATCAGTCCGACAGGGAAAGAGACCCAGTACTTC. It yields the protein CAISPTGKETQYF.

The chain uses TRBV10-1 and TRBJ1-4, with D unresolved. This CDR3 contains 19 residues. In germline, CDR1 is WNHNN, CDR2 SYGVQD (reference sequence). With 0 bases removed from V and 3 bases from J, the gap between germline ends came to 20 bases. The CDR3 coding sequence is TGCGCCAGCAGTGAGTCTATGTCGGACCGGAGTAGGGCTAATGAAAAACTGTTTTTT. Translated: CASSESMSDRSRANEKLFF.

The V call is TRBV5-5, the J call TRBJ1-5, with 8 bases identical to TRBD1. The V gene's germline CDR1 is SGHKS and CDR2 YYEKEE (reference sequence). J lost 1 base, V lost 3 bases, and 3 bases had no gene match. The CDR3 loop spans 15 amino acids. This CDR3 is CASSSQGVSNQPQHF. The CDR3 bases are TGTGCCAGCAGCTCACAGGGGGTGAGCAATCAGCCCCAGCATTTT.

The gene calls are TRBV7-3 and TRBJ2-3; 9 bases are shared with TRBD2. The CDR3 has 16 amino acids. Germline values: CDR1 SGHTA, CDR2 FQGTGA. V dropped 1 base and J dropped 5; count of bases not matched to a gene: 7. In DNA, the CDR3 is TGTGCCAGCAGCTTAATGGGTAGCGGGAGAGGAGATACGCAGTATTTT. Protein sequence: CASSLMGSGRGDTQYF. Supplemented by reference TRBV7-3 and TRBJ2-3, the full variable domain reads GAGVSQTPSNKVTEKGKYVELRCDPISGHTALYWYRQSLGQGPEFLIYFQGTGAADDSGLPNDRFFAVRPEGSVSTLKIQRTERGDSAVYLCASSLMGSGRGDTQYFGPGTRLTVL.

This chain uses TRBV29-1 with TRBJ1-5; possible D gene TRBD1, 5 bases. V shed 6 bases and J shed 0 bases, with 12 bases lying between them. Germline CDR1 reads SQVTM; CDR2 reads ANQGSEA. The CDR3 has 14 residues. CDR3 sequence: CSVGGTDSNQPQHF. The CDR3 nucleotides are TGCAGCGTGGGGGGGACGGATAGCAATCAGCCCCAGCATTTT.

The chain links TRBV7-2 to TRBJ2-7, with 7 bases aligning to TRBD2. The CDR3 has 14 amino acids. The germline CDR1 and CDR2 sequences are SGHTA and FQGNSA. V lost 4 bases to trimming and J lost 3 bases; unmatched junction nucleotides: 6. CDR3 sequence (DNA): TGTGCCAGCAGCTATCAGCGGGGAGACTACGAGCAGTACTTC. Amino acids: CASSYQRGDYEQYF. Full variable domain (rest looked up from reference TRBV7-2 and TRBJ2-7): GAGVSQSPSNKVTEKGKDVELRCDPISGHTALYWYRQSLGQGLEFLIYFQGNSAPDKSGLPSDRFSAERTGGSVSTLTIQRTQQEDSAVYLCASSYQRGDYEQYFGPGTRLTVT.

The chain is built from TRBV5-1 and TRBJ2-6; 9 bases align to TRBD1. CDR3 size: 18 residues. Germline assignment: CDR1 SGHRS and CDR2 YFSETQ. V shed 0 bases and J 0 bases; nucleotides not matched to a gene: 4. The CDR3: CASSLVGTGNSGANVLTF. The DNA of the CDR3 is TGCGCCAGCAGCTTGGTAGGGACAGGGAACTCTGGGGCCAACGTCCTGACTTTC.

The chain employs TRBV18 and TRBJ2-1; the match to TRBD2 covers 10 bases. In germline, CDR1 is KGHSH, CDR2 LQKENI. This CDR3 region has 18 residues. The V gene end was trimmed by 6 bases and the J gene end by 2 bases; junction bases not matched to a gene: 13. The CDR3 nucleotides are TGTGCCAGCTCGCTAATACCCGCCGGGACTAGCGCCTACAATGAGCAGTTCTTC. It yields the protein CASSLIPAGTSAYNEQFF. Supplemented by reference TRBV18 and TRBJ2-1, the full variable domain reads NAGVMQNPRHLVRRRGQEARLRCSPMKGHSHVYWYRQLPEEGLKFMVYLQKENIIDESGMPKERFSAEFPKEGPSILRIQQVVRGDSAAYFCASSLIPAGTSAYNEQFFGPGTRLTVL.

The chain has TRBV14 and TRBJ2-2, with D unclear. This CDR3 contains 15 residues. The V end was cut by 1 base, the J end by 5 bases, with 11 bases between. Germline V gene data show CDR1 as SGHDN and CDR2 as FVKESK. In DNA form, the CDR3 reads TGTGCCAGCAGCCAAGTAATGGGTAGGACCGGGGAGCTGTTTTTT. Encoded protein: CASSQVMGRTGELFF.

The rearrangement uses TRBV30 and TRBJ1-4; TRBD1 aligns across 7 bases. This CDR3 contains 15 residues. The germline CDR1 and CDR2 sequences are GTSNPN and SVGIG (reference sequence). J lost 7 bases, V lost 0 bases, and 8 bases had no gene match. The CDR3 sequence: CAWSVKGGAGEKLFF. In DNA form, the CDR3 reads TGTGCCTGGAGTGTAAAAGGGGGCGCCGGTGAAAAACTGTTTTTT. Based on the CDR3 plus reference TRBV30 and TRBJ1-4, the full variable domain is SQTIHQWPATLVQPVGSPLSLECTVEGTSNPNLYWYRQAAGRGLQLLFYSVGIGQISSEVPQNLSASRPQDRQFILSSKKLLLSDSGFYLCAWSVKGGAGEKLFFGSGTQLSVL.

This rearrangement joins TRBV28 to TRBJ2-7; possible D gene TRBD1, 6 bases. V was shortened by 5 bases and J by 7 bases, with 9 bases between the two germline ends. The CDR3 covers 11 residues. Per germline, CDR1 MDHEN and CDR2 SYDVKM. The CDR3 loop is CASSPGTEQYF. As DNA, the CDR3 is TGTGCCAGCAGTCCAGGGACAGAGCAGTACTTC.

The chain uses TRBV2 and TRBJ2-7, with TRBD2 identical over 14 bases. CDR3 length: 13 residues. Trimming took 6 bases from V and 9 from J; bases not matched to a gene: 4. Germline CDR1 and CDR2: SNHLY and FYNNEI. DNA for the CDR3: TGTGCCAGCAGGGGGACTAGCGGGAGTTGGCAGTACTTC. Its protein product is CASRGTSGSWQYF.

This rearrangement joins TRBV7-8 to TRBJ1-2, with 9 bases that match TRBD1. With 6 bases clipped from V and 8 bases from J, the junction kept 13 bases outside the gene matches. Germline lookup yields CDR1 SGHVS and CDR2 FQNEAQ. This CDR3 is 15 amino acids long. CDR3 in DNA: TGTGCCAGCAGGAGAACAGGGGGCGTTGGTTGGGGCTACACCTTC. Amino acid sequence: CASRRTGGVGWGYTF.

This clone appeared once. The chain links TRBV5-6 to TRBJ2-1, with TRBD2 as a possible D gene (5 bases). This CDR3 is 14 amino acids long. V lost 1 base and J 7 bases, leaving 12 bases between the germline ends. The V gene's germline CDR1 is SGHDT and CDR2 YYEEEE. CDR3 sequence reads: CASSLLTQRNEQFF. The CDR3 bases are TGTGCCAGCAGCTTGTTGACACAGCGGAATGAGCAGTTCTTC. Complete variable domain (other parts from reference TRBV5-6 and TRBJ2-1): DAGVTQSPTHLIKTRGQQVTLRCSPKSGHDTVSWYQQALGQGPQFIFQYYEEEERQRGNFPDRFSGHQFPNYSSELNVNALLLGDSALYLCASSLLTQRNEQFFGPGTRLTVL.

This chain joins TRBV6-6 and TRBJ1-2; D gene uncertain. The V and J ends lost 1 base and 8 bases respectively, with 20 bases between them. There are 16 residues in the CDR3. Germline V CDR1 and CDR2: MNHNY, SVGAGI (reference sequence). Here the CDR3 reads CASSYYDKRSPYGYTF. CDR3 sequence (DNA): TGTGCCAGCAGTTACTACGACAAGAGAAGTCCCTACGGCTACACCTTC.

This clone was observed a single time. As DNA, the CDR3 is TGTGCCAGCAGCTTTTACTCGAGCACCTTGGCCAAAAACATTCAGTACTTC. Its translation: CASSFYSSTLAKNIQYF. The gene calls are TRBV7-2 and TRBJ2-4; no firm D call. Trimming took off 3 bases at V and 1 base at J, with 16 bases between the two ends. The CDR3 spans 17 residues. Germline CDR1 SGHTA, CDR2 FQGNSA.

The J gene is TRBJ2-7, the V gene TRBV27; 11 bases fit TRBD2. J lost 5 bases, V lost 0 bases, and 0 bases had no gene match. Germline V gene data show CDR1 as MNHEY and CDR2 as SMNVEV (reference sequence). The CDR3 contains 14 residues. DNA of the CDR3: TGTGCCAGCAGTTTATCGACTAGCGGGAACGAGCAGTACTTC. Translation: CASSLSTSGNEQYF.

The chain uses TRBV9 and TRBJ1-1; 8 bases are a match to TRBD1. Germline CDR1 SGDLS, CDR2 YYNGEE. V lost 3 bases, J lost 7 bases, and 5 bases stayed unmatched. The CDR3 is 13 residues long. DNA of the CDR3: TGTGCCAGCAGCGCCGGACAGGGAAATGAAGCTTTCTTT. Protein sequence: CASSAGQGNEAFF.

J is TRBJ2-7 and V is TRBV18, with D perhaps TRBD2 (6 bases). The CDR3 length is 15 residues. V lost 6 bases to trimming and J lost 3 bases, with 18 bases between them. CDR1 KGHSH and CDR2 LQKENI come from the germline V gene. The CDR3 reads CASSPLERRGYEQYF. CDR3 nucleotides: TGTGCCAGCTCCCCCTTGGAGCGGAGGGGCTACGAGCAGTACTTC. The entire variable domain, with the rest obtained from reference TRBV18 and TRBJ2-7, is as follows: NAGVMQNPRHLVRRRGQEARLRCSPMKGHSHVYWYRQLPEEGLKFMVYLQKENIIDESGMPKERFSAEFPKEGPSILRIQQVVRGDSAAYFCASSPLERRGYEQYFGPGTRLTVT.